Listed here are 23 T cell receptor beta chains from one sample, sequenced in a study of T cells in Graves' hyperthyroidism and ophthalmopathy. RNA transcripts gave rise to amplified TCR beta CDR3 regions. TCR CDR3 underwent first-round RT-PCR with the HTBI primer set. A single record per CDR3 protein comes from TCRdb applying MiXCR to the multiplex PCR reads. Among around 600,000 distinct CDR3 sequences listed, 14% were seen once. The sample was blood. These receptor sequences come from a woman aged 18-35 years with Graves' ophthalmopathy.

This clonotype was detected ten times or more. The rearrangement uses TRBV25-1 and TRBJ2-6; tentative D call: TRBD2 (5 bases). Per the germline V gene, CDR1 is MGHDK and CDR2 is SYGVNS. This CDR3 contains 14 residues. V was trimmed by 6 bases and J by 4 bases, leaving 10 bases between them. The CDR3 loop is CASREGRGANVLTF. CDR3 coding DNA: TGTGCCAGCAGGGAAGGGAGAGGGGCCAACGTCCTGACTTTC.

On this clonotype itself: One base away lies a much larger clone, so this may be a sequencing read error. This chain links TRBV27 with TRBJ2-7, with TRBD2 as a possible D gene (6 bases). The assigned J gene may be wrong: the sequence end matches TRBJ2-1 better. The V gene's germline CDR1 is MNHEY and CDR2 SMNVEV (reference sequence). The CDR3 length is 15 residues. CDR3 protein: CASRLSGGWAYEQFF. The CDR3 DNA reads TGTGCCAGCAGACTCTCCGGGGGATGGGCCTACGAGCAGTTCTTC.

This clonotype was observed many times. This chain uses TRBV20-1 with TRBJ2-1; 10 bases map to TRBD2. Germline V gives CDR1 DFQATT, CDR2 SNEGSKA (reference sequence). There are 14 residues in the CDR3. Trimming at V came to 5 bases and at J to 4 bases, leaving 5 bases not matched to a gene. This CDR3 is CSAQTSGPYNEQFF. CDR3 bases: TGCAGTGCTCAGACTAGCGGGCCATACAATGAGCAGTTCTTC.

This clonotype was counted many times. In DNA, the CDR3 is TGTGCCAGCAGCCAGAGCGGGATCACGATCGATGAGCAGTTCTTC. Residues: CASSQSGITIDEQFF. The chain uses TRBV11-3 and TRBJ2-1, with 7 bases fitting TRBD2. The J segment lost 8 bases and the V segment lost 5 bases, leaving 12 bases of the junction unmatched. The V gene's germline CDR1 is SGHNT and CDR2 YENEEA. The CDR3 consists of 15 residues.

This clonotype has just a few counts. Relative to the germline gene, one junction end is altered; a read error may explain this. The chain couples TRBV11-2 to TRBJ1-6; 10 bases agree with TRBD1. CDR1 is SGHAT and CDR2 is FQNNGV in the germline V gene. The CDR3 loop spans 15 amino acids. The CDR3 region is CASSSRTGGSSPLHF. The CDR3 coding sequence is TGTGCCAGCAGCTCGCGGACAGGGGGGAGTTCACCTCTCCACTTT.

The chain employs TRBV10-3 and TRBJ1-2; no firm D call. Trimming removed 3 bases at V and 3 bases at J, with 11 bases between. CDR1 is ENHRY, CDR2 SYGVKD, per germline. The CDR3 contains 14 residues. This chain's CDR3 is CAISEQIRHYGYTF. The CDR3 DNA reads TGTGCCATCAGTGAACAGATACGGCACTATGGCTACACCTTC.

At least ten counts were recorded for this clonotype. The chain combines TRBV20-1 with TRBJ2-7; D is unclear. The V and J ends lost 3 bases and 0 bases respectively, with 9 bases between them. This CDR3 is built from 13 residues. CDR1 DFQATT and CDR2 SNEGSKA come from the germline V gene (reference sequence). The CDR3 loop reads CSASTRSSYEQYF. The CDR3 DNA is TGCAGTGCTAGCACCAGGTCCTCCTACGAGCAGTACTTC.

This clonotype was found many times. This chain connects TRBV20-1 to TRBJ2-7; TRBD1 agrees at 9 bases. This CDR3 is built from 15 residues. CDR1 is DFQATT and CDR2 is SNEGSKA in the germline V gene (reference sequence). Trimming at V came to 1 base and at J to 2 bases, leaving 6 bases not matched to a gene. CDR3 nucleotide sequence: TGCAGTGCTAGAGCCGGGACAGGGATCCCCTACGAGCAGTACTTC. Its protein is CSARAGTGIPYEQYF.

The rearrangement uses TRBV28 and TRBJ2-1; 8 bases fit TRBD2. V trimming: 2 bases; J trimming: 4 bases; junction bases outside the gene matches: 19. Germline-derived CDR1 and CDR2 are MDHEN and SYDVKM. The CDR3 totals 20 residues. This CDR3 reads CASSLLHTAGATFRYNEQFF. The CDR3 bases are TGTGCCAGCAGTTTACTCCACACAGCGGGAGCGACATTCAGGTACAATGAGCAGTTCTTC.

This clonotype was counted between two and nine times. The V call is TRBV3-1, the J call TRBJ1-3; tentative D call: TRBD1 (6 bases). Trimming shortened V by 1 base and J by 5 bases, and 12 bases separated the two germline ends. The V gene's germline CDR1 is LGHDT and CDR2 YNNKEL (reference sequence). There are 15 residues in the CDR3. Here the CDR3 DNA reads TGTGCCAGCAGCCAAGCTTTGGGGGCGCGAAACACCATATATTTT. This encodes CASSQALGARNTIYF.

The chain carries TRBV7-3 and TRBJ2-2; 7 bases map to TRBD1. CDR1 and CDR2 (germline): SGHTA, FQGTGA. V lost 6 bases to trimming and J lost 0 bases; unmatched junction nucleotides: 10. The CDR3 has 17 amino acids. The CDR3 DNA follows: TGTGCCAGCAGTCCTACAGGGGTATCGGCGAACACCGGGGAGCTGTTTTTT. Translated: CASSPTGVSANTGELFF.

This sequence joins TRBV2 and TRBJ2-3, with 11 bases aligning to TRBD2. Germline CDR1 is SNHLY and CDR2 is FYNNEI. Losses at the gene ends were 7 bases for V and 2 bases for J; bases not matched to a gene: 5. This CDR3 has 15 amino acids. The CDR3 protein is CASIRLAGLTDTQYF. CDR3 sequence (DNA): TGTGCCAGCATCAGACTAGCGGGGCTCACAGATACGCAGTATTTT.

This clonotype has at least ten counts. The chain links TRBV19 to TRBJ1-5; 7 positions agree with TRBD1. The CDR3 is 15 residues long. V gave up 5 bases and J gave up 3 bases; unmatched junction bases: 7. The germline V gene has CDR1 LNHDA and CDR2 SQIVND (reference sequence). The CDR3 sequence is CASSPLTGSNQPQHF. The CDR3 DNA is TGTGCCAGTAGTCCGTTGACAGGGTCCAATCAGCCCCAGCATTTT.

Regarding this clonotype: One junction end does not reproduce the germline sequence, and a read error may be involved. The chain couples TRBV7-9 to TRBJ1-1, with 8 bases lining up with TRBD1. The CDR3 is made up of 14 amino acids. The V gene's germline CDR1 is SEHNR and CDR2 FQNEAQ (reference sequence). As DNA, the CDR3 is TGTGCCAGCAGCCTCAGGGGGCTCGGCACTGAAGCTTCCTTT. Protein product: CASSLRGLGTEASF.

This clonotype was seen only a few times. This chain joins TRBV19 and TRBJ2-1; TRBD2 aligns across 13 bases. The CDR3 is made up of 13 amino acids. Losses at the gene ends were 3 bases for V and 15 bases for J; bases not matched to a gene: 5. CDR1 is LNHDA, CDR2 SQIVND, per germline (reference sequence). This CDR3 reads CASSMGLAGFRFF. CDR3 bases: TGTGCCAGTAGTATGGGACTAGCGGGATTTCGGTTCTTC. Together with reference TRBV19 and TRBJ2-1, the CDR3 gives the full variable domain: DGGITQSPKYLFRKEGQNVTLSCEQNLNHDAMYWYRQDPGQGLRLIYYSQIVNDFQKGDIAEGYSVSREKKESFPLTVTSAQKNPTAFYLCASSMGLAGFRFFGPGTRLTVL.

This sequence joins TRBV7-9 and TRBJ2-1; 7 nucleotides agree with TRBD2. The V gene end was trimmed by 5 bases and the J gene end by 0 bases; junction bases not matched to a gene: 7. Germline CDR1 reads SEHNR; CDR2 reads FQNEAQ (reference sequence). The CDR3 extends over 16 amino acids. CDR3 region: CASSPSSGNSYNEQFF. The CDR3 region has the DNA TGTGCCAGCAGCCCGTCAAGCGGGAACTCCTACAATGAGCAGTTCTTC.

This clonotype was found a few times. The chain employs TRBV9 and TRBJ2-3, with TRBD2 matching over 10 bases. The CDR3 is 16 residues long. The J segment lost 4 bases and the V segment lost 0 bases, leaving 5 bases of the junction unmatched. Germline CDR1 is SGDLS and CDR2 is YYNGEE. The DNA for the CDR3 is TGTGCCAGCAGCGTAGTTGCTAGCGGGAGCGCAGATACGCAGTATTTT. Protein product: CASSVVASGSADTQYF. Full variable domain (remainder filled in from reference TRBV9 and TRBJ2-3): DSGVTQTPKHLITATGQRVTLRCSPRSGDLSVYWYQQSLDQGLQFLIQYYNGEERAKGNILERFSAQQFPDLHSELNLSSLELGDSALYFCASSVVASGSADTQYFGPGTRLTVL.

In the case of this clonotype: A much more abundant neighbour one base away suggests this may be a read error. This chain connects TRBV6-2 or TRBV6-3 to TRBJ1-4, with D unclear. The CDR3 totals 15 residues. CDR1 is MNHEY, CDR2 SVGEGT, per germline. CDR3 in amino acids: CASSYHLATNEKLVF. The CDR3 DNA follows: TGTGCCAGCAGTTACCACCTTGCAACTAATGAAAAACTGGTTTTT.

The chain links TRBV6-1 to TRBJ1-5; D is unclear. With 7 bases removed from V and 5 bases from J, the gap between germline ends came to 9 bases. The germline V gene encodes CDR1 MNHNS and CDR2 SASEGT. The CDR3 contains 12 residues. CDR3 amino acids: CASTPRDQPQHF. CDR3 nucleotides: TGTGCCAGCACCCCACGGGATCAGCCCCAGCATTTT.

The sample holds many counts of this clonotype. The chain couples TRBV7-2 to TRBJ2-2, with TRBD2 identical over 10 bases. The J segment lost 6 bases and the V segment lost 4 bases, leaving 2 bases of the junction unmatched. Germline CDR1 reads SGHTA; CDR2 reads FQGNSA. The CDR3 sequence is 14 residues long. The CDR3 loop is CASSWTSGPGELFF. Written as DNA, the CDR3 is TGTGCCAGCAGCTGGACTAGCGGACCCGGGGAGCTGTTTTTT.

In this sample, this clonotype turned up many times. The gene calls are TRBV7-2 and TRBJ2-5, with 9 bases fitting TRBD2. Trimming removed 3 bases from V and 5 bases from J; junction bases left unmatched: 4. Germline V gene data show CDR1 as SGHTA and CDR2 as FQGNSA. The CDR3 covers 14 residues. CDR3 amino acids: CASSFSGSRETQYF. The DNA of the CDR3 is TGTGCCAGCAGCTTTAGCGGGAGTCGGGAGACCCAGTACTTC.

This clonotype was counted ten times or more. In nucleotides, the CDR3 is TGTGCCAGCAGTTACGGATCCGACTTCCTGGAGCAGTACTTC. Its protein is CASSYGSDFLEQYF. The V and J genes are TRBV6-5 and TRBJ2-7; the D is unclear. Trimming cost V 2 bases and J 7 bases, with 15 bases left between them. Germline V lookup: CDR1 MNHEY, CDR2 SVGAGI. The CDR3 spans 14 residues.

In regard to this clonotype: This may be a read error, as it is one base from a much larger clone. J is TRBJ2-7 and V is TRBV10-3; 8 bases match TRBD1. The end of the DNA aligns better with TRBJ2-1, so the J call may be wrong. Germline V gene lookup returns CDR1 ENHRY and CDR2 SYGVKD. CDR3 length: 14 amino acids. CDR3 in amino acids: CAISVGQGPYEQFF. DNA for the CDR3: TGTGCCATCAGCGTTGGACAGGGCCCCTACGAGCAGTTCTTC.